The sequence of this TCR beta chain was determined in a study of shared clonotypes between healthy human individuals. Findings and limits, study-wide: Richness estimates generally favored naive over memory subsets. Although depth was large, rarefaction showed that sequencing of the sorted subsets was incomplete.

Trimming cost V 4 bases and J 14 bases, with 15 bases left between them. This CDR3 region has 12 residues. Germline lookup yields CDR1 SNHLY and CDR2 FYNNEI. The run depth of the assay was deep. Generated by immunoSEQ multiplex PCR, the TCRdb table keeps only in-frame clones and is missing some. The sample includes about 700,000 clones, around 67% of them seen just once. Details on this clone: Its matching antigen is unknown.

Every donor was a Caucasian adult from Nashville, Tennessee. The sequenced material came from memory CD4+ T cells sorted from blood. This sample's subset: CD45RA-negative fraction. The chain uses TRBV2 and TRBJ2-1, with TRBD2 as a possible D gene (6 bases). The source is a woman aged 25 to 39 in good health. CDR3 nucleotides: TGTGCCAGCAGTGGGAGACTAGGAGACAAGTTCTTC. Translation gives CASSGRLGDKFF.